This is a list of T cell receptor beta chains from one sample in a study of metastatic and nonmetastatic thyroid tumors. Through MiXCR, TCRdb re-clonotyped the PCR reads. The table includes around 23,000 clones, 20% to 30% detected once. The sample was blood. The receptors here all came from a male donor with papillary thyroid cancer or a benign thyroid nodule (not recorded which). Some clones in this sample may be carry-over from other donors' samples. The CDR3 runs from the conserved cysteine through the conserved F or W. D genes are given only for firm matches.

TRBJ2-5 TRBV7-9 NA CASSRPSLIETQYF
TRBJ2-3 TRBV5-4 NA CASSLLDRATDTQYF
TRBJ1-5 TRBV20-1 NA CSAIGIEYSNQPQHF
TRBJ2-7 TRBV11-2 NA CASSWTTSYEQYF
TRBJ2-4 TRBV2 NA CASRGDGLAKNIQYF
TRBJ1-2 TRBV20-1 NA CSAIDLRGNYGYTF
TRBJ2-7 TRBV9 NA CASSVGLATLLEQYF
TRBJ2-1 TRBV6-1 NA CASGRPTYNEQFF
TRBJ2-7 TRBV6-1 TRBD2 CASITGLAYEHYF
TRBJ1-4 TRBV19 NA CASSPTVRGEKLFF
TRBJ1-1 TRBV20-1 NA CSAWDTEAFF
TRBJ2-7 TRBV20-1 NA CSVNGLYEQYF
TRBJ2-1 TRBV20-1 TRBD2 CSARNQLAGGLEQFF
TRBJ1-5 TRBV28 NA CACRTRGSYNQPQHF
TRBJ2-1 TRBV28 NA CASISAAEGNEQFF
TRBJ2-1 TRBV7-6 TRBD2 CASSLTSGSSDEQFF
TRBJ2-3 TRBV28 TRBD1 CASSLRDRVFPTRTQYF
TRBJ2-5 TRBV28 NA CASTSSGETQYF
TRBJ1-1 TRBV10-3 NA CAISEAPAMDTEAFF
TRBJ2-3 TRBV2 NA CASSVLETITDTQYF
TRBJ2-3 TRBV7-3 TRBD2 CASSLNPRVAGGPDTQYF
TRBJ2-7 TRBV5-4 NA CASSSRAVSSYEQYF
TRBJ1-2 TRBV6-1 NA CASSEGEGGGWGYTF
TRBJ2-3 TRBV2 NA CASWAIVTDTQYF
TRBJ2-2 TRBV20-1 NA CSARGDYYDGELFF
TRBJ2-2 TRBV10-2 NA CASLKGSNTGELFF
TRBJ2-1 TRBV5-1 TRBD2 CASSLAAGGSYNEQFF
TRBJ2-7 TRBV5-8 NA CASSLRSSYEQYF
TRBJ1-2 TRBV3-1 NA CASSQGPDYGYTF
TRBJ1-2 TRBV12-3/TRBV12-4 NA CASSHTGPNYGYTF
TRBJ2-1 TRBV3-1 NA CASSQSQLLEQFF
TRBJ1-5 TRBV20-1 NA CSASSPTIYSNQPQHF
TRBJ2-2 TRBV27 NA CASSFPGNTGELFF
TRBJ2-7 TRBV20-1 NA CSAEHAYEQYF
TRBJ2-3 TRBV2 TRBD2 CASSVREDILYTQYF
TRBJ2-7 TRBV18 TRBD2 CASSPPGTSGPYEQYF
TRBJ1-2 TRBV6-1 TRBD1 CASSRYRGPPHVYTF
TRBJ2-1 TRBV5-1 NA CASSLGGASSYNEQFF
TRBJ2-7 TRBV4-2 TRBD2 CASSQDFYGGLAGDLRGEQYF
TRBJ1-2 TRBV7-9 NA CASSFGAPVVYGYTF
TRBJ2-7 TRBV28 TRBD2 CASRVSGRAHEQYF
TRBJ1-1 TRBV19 TRBD1 CASSIFYRGLTEAFF
TRBJ2-3 TRBV27 NA CASSQGPGGATQYF
TRBJ2-1 TRBV6-1 TRBD2 CASSTPTGGHNEQFF
TRBJ2-7 TRBV20-1 NA CSASDSRSYEQYF
TRBJ2-2 TRBV6-2/TRBV6-3 TRBD1 CANLLGTDNGEMFF
TRBJ2-1 TRBV11-2 NA CASSLDSRKNEQFF
TRBJ2-7 TRBV3-1 TRBD2 CASSGGGRSEQYF
TRBJ2-1 TRBV4-2 NA CASSQELDYNEQFF
TRBJ2-7 TRBV4-1 NA CASSQDRKRGEQYF
TRBJ2-7 TRBV5-8 NA CASSLAPTWSFYEQYF
TRBJ2-5 TRBV28 NA CASSGGTSQDTQYF
TRBJ2-7 TRBV6-5 TRBD1 CASSYGTGGNEQYF
TRBJ1-2 TRBV18 NA CASSPGQNYGYTF